Listed below are T cell receptor beta chains from one sample, sequenced in a study of shared T cell receptors in the human thymus. Sequencing was performed with immunoSEQ multiplex PCR; in TCRdb, only in-frame clones are kept and a portion is missing. The sample holds 640,000 or so clones; about 90% are singletons and the top ten take approximately 0.0097%. This sample was also put to use in a study of human thymus T cells.

The sequenced sample was thymocytes. Receptors originate from a boy under two years old with a congenital heart defect. CDR3s include the opening cysteine and the closing phenylalanine or tryptophan. D genes are given only for firm matches. Size tells how often a clone was seen (once, few, many) or the class of an expanded clone, and some rows leave it out.

>few|.|TRBJ2-7|TRBV28
TGTGCCAGCAGTTTTACAGGGCTGCGCTCCTACGAGCAGTACTTC
CASSFTGLRSYEQYF
>.|.|TRBJ2-2|TRBV27
TGTGCCAGCAGTTTCACGGAGGCCGGGGAGCTGTTTTTT
CASSFTEAGELFF
>.|TRBD1|TRBJ2-3|TRBV5-1
TGCGCCAGCAGCAACCGGGACAGGGGCACAGATACGCAGTATTTT
CASSNRDRGTDTQYF
>.|.|TRBJ2-1|TRBV28
TGTGCCAGCAGCGGACAGTGGAAAAGGGAGGGCCGTCAAGCTGAGCAGTTCTTC
CASSGQWKREGRQAEQFF
>.|TRBD1|TRBJ1-6|TRBV28
TGTGCCAGCAGTCCTACGGACAGGGGGCGAGGGTCACCCCTCCACTTT
CASSPTDRGRGSPLHF
>.|.|TRBJ1-1|TRBV6-6
TGTGCCAGCAGACAGGACAAACTGAACACTGAAGCTTTCTTT
CASRQDKLNTEAFF
>.|.|TRBJ1-5|TRBV6-5
TGTGCCAGCAGTTCCGGGAGTCGTAGCAATCAGCCCCAGCATTTT
CASSSGSRSNQPQHF
>.|.|TRBJ2-2|TRBV30
TGTGCCTGGAGTGAGGGGAAGGCGCCCGGGGAGCTGTTTTTT
CAWSEGKAPGELFF
>once|.|TRBJ1-1|TRBV30
TGTGCCTGGAGTAACAGGGTCCGGACTGAAGCTTTCTTT
CAWSNRVRTEAFF
>.|TRBD1|TRBJ2-3|TRBV9
TGTGCCAGCAAGAGGGGACAGGGAGAAGATACGCAGTATTTT
CASKRGQGEDTQYF
>once|TRBD1|TRBJ1-2|TRBV19
TGTGCCAGTAGTGTAAAGACAGGGAAAAACTATGGCTACACCTTC
CASSVKTGKNYGYTF
>.|.|TRBJ2-2|TRBV10-3
TGTGCCATCAGTGAGTACGCCAGGGAGGACACCGGGGAGCTGTTTTTT
CAISEYAREDTGELFF
>.|.|TRBJ1-5|TRBV15
TGTGCCACCAGCAGAGTCCGGGAAATGCGGCAGCCCCAGCATTTT
CATSRVREMRQPQHF
>.|TRBD2|TRBJ2-3|TRBV11-2
TGTGCCAGCAGTCTAGCGGGGGGCACAGATACGCAGTATTTT
CASSLAGGTDTQYF
>.|TRBD1|TRBJ2-7|TRBV15
TGTGCCACCAGCAGAGGACAGGGACAGGTGCTATCCTACGAGCAGTACTTC
CATSRGQGQVLSYEQYF
>.|TRBD1|TRBJ2-3|TRBV14
TGTGCCAGCAGCCAGCGACAGGGACGGATAGATACGCAGTATTTT
CASSQRQGRIDTQYF
>.|TRBD1|TRBJ1-1|TRBV5-4
TGTGCCAGCAGCCGGGACAGGGGGCCAAACACTGAAGCTTTCTTT
CASSRDRGPNTEAFF
>.|TRBD2|TRBJ2-7|TRBV9
TGTGCCAGCAGCGTAGACCCGGGAGGGCTTAGCTCCTACGAGCAGTACTTC
CASSVDPGGLSSYEQYF
>.|.|TRBJ2-7|TRBV27
TGTGCCAGCAGTGGCGGGAACGAGCAGTACTTC
CASSGGNEQYF
>.|.|TRBJ2-7|TRBV28
TGTGCCAGCAGTTTAAGGACAGAGGGGACTACGAGGCAGTACTTC
CASSLRTEGTTRQYF
>.|.|TRBJ2-1|TRBV2
TGTGCCAGCAGTGACGGTTTCAGCGACAATGAGCAGTTCTTC
CASSDGFSDNEQFF
>.|.|TRBJ1-1|TRBV18
TGTGCCAGCTCCCCCACGGGGGGCGACCCTGAAGCTTTCTTT
CASSPTGGDPEAFF
>.|.|TRBJ1-2|TRBV5-6
TGTGCCAGCAACCTCAGGGCAGGGGTGAAATCATATGGCTACACCTTC
CASNLRAGVKSYGYTF
>.|.|TRBJ2-5|TRBV27
TGTGCCAGCAGATCCACCTTGCGACAGTACCAAGAGACCCAGTACTTC
CASRSTLRQYQETQYF
>.|.|TRBJ1-2|TRBV5-4
TGTGCCAGCAGCTTGGGGAGTGCGTATGGCTACACCTTC
CASSLGSAYGYTF
>few|.|TRBJ2-5|TRBV5-6
TGTGCCAGCAGTTCTCGGGGGGCCGGGGAGACCCAGTACTTC
CASSSRGAGETQYF
>.|.|TRBJ2-7|TRBV7-9
TGTGCCAGCAGCACAACAAGCGAGCAGTACTTC
CASSTTSEQYF
>.|TRBD1|TRBJ1-5|TRBV19
TGTGCCAGTAGTATAGCAGGGACAGCCCGCCTTAGCAATCAGCCCCAGCATTTT
CASSIAGTARLSNQPQHF
>.|TRBD1|TRBJ1-4|TRBV15
TGTGCCACCAGCAGAGATGAGGACAGGTCTGGGAAACTGTTTTTT
CATSRDEDRSGKLFF
>.|.|TRBJ1-4|TRBV7-2
TGTGCCAGCAGATTAGGGGCACGGAATGAAAAACTGTTTTTT
CASRLGARNEKLFF
>once|TRBD2|TRBJ2-7|TRBV2
TGTGCCAGCAGTGAGGGGGGGAGGGAGCGTGGAGAGCAGTACTTC
CASSEGGRERGEQYF
>.|.|TRBJ1-5|TRBV15
TGTGCCACCAGCAGAGCCGTGAGTCTTGGCAATCAGCCCCAGCATTTT
CATSRAVSLGNQPQHF
>.|TRBD2|TRBJ2-3|TRBV18
TGTGCCAGCTCACCGGGACTACCCTCCCCAGATACGCAGTATTTT
CASSPGLPSPDTQYF
>.|TRBD1|TRBJ2-1|TRBV5-1
TGCGCCACCAGGGGGCCCGGGCACCGGAGCTCCTACAATGAGCAGTTCTTC
CATRGPGHRSSYNEQFF
>.|TRBD2|TRBJ2-6|TRBV5-6
TGTGCCAGCAGCTTGCGACTAGCGGGCCGAACTGGGGCCAACGTCCTGACTTTC
CASSLRLAGRTGANVLTF
>.|TRBD1|TRBJ1-4|TRBV30
TGTGCCTGGAGTCCCCGGACAGGATCGGATGAAAAACTGTTTTTT
CAWSPRTGSDEKLFF
>.|TRBD1|TRBJ2-7|TRBV5-1
TGCGCCAGCAGCACCGGACAGGGGACAAACGAGCAGTACTTC
CASSTGQGTNEQYF
>few|.|TRBJ1-3|TRBV9
TGTGCCAGCAGCGGAGACCCGGGGGGGTATGGAAACACCATATATTTT
CASSGDPGGYGNTIYF
>.|TRBD2|TRBJ2-7|TRBV7-3
TGTGCCAGCAGCTATACGGGGGGACACGAGCAGTACTTC
CASSYTGGHEQYF
>.|.|TRBJ1-1|TRBV6-5
TGTGCCAGCAGTTACTCGAGGAGGGAGAACACTGAAGCTTTCTTT
CASSYSRRENTEAFF
>.|TRBD1|TRBJ1-1|TRBV7-2
TGTGCCAGCAGCACAGGGACAGGGGAAACTGAAGCTTTCTTT
CASSTGTGETEAFF
>.|TRBD1|TRBJ1-6|TRBV10-3
TGTGCCATCAGTGGGGGGGACAGGGGATTCTATTCACCCCTCCACTTT
CAISGGDRGFYSPLHF
>.|TRBD1|TRBJ1-2|TRBV19
TGTGCCAGTAGTATACTCCGGACAGGGGACTACTATGGCTACACCTTC
CASSILRTGDYYGYTF
>.|.|TRBJ2-5|TRBV2
TGTGCCAGCAGTGAAGGGGGTAGCGCAGAAGAGACCCAGTACTTC
CASSEGGSAEETQYF
>.|.|TRBJ2-7|TRBV15
TGTGCCACCAGCGGCGCCACCTCGGTGGACAGAGAGACCTACGAGCAGTACTTC
CATSGATSVDRETYEQYF
>.|.|TRBJ1-1|TRBV6-5
TGTGCCAGCAGTTACTCGGGAGAGAACACTGAAGCTTTCTTT
CASSYSGENTEAFF
>.|TRBD1|TRBJ1-2|TRBV5-4
TGTGCCAGCAGCTTGGCAGACAGGGGGGTTAGAAATGGCTACACCTTC
CASSLADRGVRNGYTF
>.|.|TRBJ2-4|TRBV21-1
TGTGCCAGCAGTCCCAAGGCGGGAGGGAAAAACATTCAGTACTTC
CASSPKAGGKNIQYF
>.|TRBD1|TRBJ1-2|TRBV25-1
TGTGCCAGCAGTGAATATGCCCCGACAGGGGGGTACTATGGCTACACCTTC
CASSEYAPTGGYYGYTF
>.|TRBD2|TRBJ2-3|TRBV7-9
TGTGCCAGCAGCTTAGTTCTAGCGGGAGGCGGAGATACGCAGTATTTT
CASSLVLAGGGDTQYF
>.|.|TRBJ1-2|TRBV29-1
TGCAGCGTTGAAGACCCACCCCGGGGGGCTAACTATGGCTACACCTTC
CSVEDPPRGANYGYTF